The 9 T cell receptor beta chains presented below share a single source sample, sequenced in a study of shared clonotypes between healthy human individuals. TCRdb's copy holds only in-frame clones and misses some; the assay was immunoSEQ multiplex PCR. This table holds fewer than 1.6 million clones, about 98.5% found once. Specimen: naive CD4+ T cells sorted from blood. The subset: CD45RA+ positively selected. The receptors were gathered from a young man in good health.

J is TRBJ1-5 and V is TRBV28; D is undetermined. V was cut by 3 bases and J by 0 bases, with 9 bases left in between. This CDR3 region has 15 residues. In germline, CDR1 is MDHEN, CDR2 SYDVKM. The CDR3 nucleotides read TGTGCCAGCAGTTTGAAACTTTTTAGCAATCAGCCCCAGCATTTT. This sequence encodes CASSLKLFSNQPQHF.

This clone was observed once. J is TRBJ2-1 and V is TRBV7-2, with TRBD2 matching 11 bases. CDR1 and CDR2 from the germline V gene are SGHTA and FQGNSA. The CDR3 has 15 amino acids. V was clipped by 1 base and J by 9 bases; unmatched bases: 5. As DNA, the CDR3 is TGTGCCAGCAGCTTAGTGGTAGCGGGAGGGTTTGAGCAGTTCTTC. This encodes CASSLVVAGGFEQFF.

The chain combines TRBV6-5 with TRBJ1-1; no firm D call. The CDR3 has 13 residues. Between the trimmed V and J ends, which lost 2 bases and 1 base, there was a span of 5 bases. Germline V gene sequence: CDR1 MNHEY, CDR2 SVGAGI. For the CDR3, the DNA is TGTGCCAGCAGTTACCGGCCGAACACTGAAGCTTTCTTT. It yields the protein CASSYRPNTEAFF.

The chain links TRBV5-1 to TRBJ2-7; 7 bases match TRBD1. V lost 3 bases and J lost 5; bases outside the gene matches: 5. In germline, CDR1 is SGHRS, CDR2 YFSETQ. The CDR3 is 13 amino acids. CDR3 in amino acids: CASSWGQGDEQYF. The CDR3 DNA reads TGCGCCAGCAGCTGGGGGCAGGGGGACGAGCAGTACTTC.

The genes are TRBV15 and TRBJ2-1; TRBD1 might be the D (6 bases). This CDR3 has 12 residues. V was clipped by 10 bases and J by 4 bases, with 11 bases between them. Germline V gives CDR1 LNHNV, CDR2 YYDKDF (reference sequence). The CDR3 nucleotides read TGTGCCATCTCACAGGGATACAATGAGCAGTTCTTC. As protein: CAISQGYNEQFF.

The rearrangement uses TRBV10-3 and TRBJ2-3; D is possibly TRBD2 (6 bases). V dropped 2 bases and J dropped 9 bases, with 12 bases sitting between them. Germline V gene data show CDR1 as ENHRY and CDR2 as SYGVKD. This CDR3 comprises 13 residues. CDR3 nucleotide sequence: TGTGCCATCAGTGAGCCTGGGGCGGGGACGCAGTATTTT. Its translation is CAISEPGAGTQYF.

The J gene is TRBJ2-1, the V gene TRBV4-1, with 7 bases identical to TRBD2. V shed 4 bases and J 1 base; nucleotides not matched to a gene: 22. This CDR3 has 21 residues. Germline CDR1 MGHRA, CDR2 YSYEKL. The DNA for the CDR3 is TGCGCCAGCAGCCTCCTCCACTCGTTCCTAGCGGCCTTTACGTCCTACAATGAGCAGTTCTTC. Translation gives CASSLLHSFLAAFTSYNEQFF.

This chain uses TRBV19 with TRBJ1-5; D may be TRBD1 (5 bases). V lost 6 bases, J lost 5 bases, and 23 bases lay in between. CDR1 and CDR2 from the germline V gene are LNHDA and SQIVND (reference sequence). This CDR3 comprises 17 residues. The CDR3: CASSLRGVGRQHQPQHF. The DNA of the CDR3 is TGTGCCAGTAGCCTCCGGGGGGTCGGTCGTCAGCATCAGCCCCAGCATTTT.

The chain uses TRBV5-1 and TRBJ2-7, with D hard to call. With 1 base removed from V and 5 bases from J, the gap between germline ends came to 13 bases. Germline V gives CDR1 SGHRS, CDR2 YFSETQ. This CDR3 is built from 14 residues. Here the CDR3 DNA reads TGCGCCAGCAGCTTGAGGCCCCTTGTGGACGAGCAGTACTTC. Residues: CASSLRPLVDEQYF.